This TCR beta chain is drawn from a study of T cell responses to AZD1222 COVID-19 vaccine. To note about this clone: Its antigen is unidentified.

Germline loops: CDR1 MGHDK, CDR2 SYGVNS. V was cut by 3 bases and J by 1 base, with 12 bases left in between. The CDR3 covers 15 residues. Whole-study findings and limits: Only a handful of AZD1222 recipients, five to seven in all, had baseline seropositivity. Spike as a whole was targeted by vaccine-associated CD4 TCRs, dominant at 160-218 and 743-854. White British ancestry dominated among donors, who included more females, and clonal diversity was possibly underestimated. Per reports, nearly half of all spike-specific TCRs target regions that are unmutated in variants.

Here immunoSEQ multiplex PCR was the method, and the copy in TCRdb shows in-frame clones only, minus some. There are around 150,000 clones in the sample; approximately 90% occur only once, and roughly 4% lies in the top ten. The source is an adult who received the AZD1222 COVID-19 vaccine. The sample consisted of peripheral blood, taken 28 days after the second AZD1222 dose. The gene calls are TRBV25-1 and TRBJ1-1; TRBD1 might be the D (6 bases). CDR3 sequence: CASSDRTVRNTEAFF. The CDR3 DNA sequence: TGTGCCAGCAGTGACAGGACAGTCCGGAACACTGAAGCTTTCTTT.